Listed here are 26 T cell receptor beta chains from one sample, sequenced in a study of blood T cell repertoires in COVID-19. TCRdb's copy holds only in-frame clones and misses some; the assay was immunoSEQ multiplex PCR. In the table there are some 87,000 clones, about nine tenths of which are singletons. Material: peripheral blood. The receptors stem from an older woman with acute or convalescent COVID-19.

The chain links TRBV10-1 to TRBJ2-2, with a possible D match to TRBD2 (5 bases). The V gene lost 1 base and the J gene lost 7 bases, with 16 bases spanning the gap. This CDR3 comprises 16 residues. From germline, CDR1 is WNHNN and CDR2 SYGVQD (reference sequence). CDR3 DNA sequence: TGCGCCAGCAGTGAGTTCTCGCTAGCTGGTAACGGGGAGCTGTTTTTT. Its protein product is CASSEFSLAGNGELFF.

The chain recombines TRBV19 with TRBJ1-3; TRBD1 matches 8 bases. V lost 5 bases to trimming and J lost 0 bases; unmatched junction nucleotides: 3. CDR1 is LNHDA, CDR2 SQIVND, per germline (reference sequence). The CDR3 length is 15 residues. In DNA, the CDR3 is TGTGCCAGTAGTGAAGGACAGGGCTCTGGAAACACCATATATTTT. Translated: CASSEGQGSGNTIYF.

The V gene is TRBV28, the J gene TRBJ2-7; tentatively, D is TRBD1 (6 bases). Germline V gives CDR1 MDHEN, CDR2 SYDVKM. The germline V and J ends were trimmed by 5 bases and 6 bases, with 11 bases remaining between them. The CDR3 runs to 12 residues. CDR3 nucleotides: TGTGCCAGCAGTCCTCGGACAGTCGAGCAGTACTTC. As protein: CASSPRTVEQYF.

V gene TRBV5-6 combines with J gene TRBJ1-2; D ambiguous. The CDR3 spans 15 residues. Per the germline V gene, CDR1 is SGHDT and CDR2 is YYEEEE. V was trimmed by 3 bases and J by 4 bases, leaving 16 bases between them. CDR3: CASSYRTALGYGYTF. DNA for the CDR3: TGTGCCAGCAGCTACCGGACTGCTTTAGGCTATGGCTACACCTTC.

The rearrangement uses TRBV19 and TRBJ2-7, with a possible D match to TRBD1 (5 bases). Between the trimmed V and J ends, which lost 3 bases and 6 bases, there was a span of 12 bases. Germline V CDR1 and CDR2: LNHDA, SQIVND (reference sequence). There are 13 residues in the CDR3. DNA for the CDR3: TGTGCCAGTAGTATGGGGCCTACTGGCGAGCAGTACGTC. Amino acids: CASSMGPTGEQYV.

This sequence joins TRBV30 and TRBJ2-7; 10 bases line up with TRBD2. The CDR3 extends over 15 amino acids. CDR1 GTSNPN and CDR2 SVGIG come from the germline V gene (reference sequence). J gave up 4 bases and V 3 bases, and 9 bases lay outside the gene matches. For the CDR3, the DNA is TGTGCCTGGAGCGGAGGGTTAGCGGGAGGATACGAGCAGTACTTC. Its protein is CAWSGGLAGGYEQYF.

The chain links TRBV28 to TRBJ2-1, with a weak D call TRBD1 (5 bases). V gave up 4 bases and J gave up 5 bases, with 12 bases separating them. Per the germline V gene, CDR1 is MDHEN and CDR2 is SYDVKM. This CDR3 region has 14 residues. CDR3 region: CASSWGGKNNEQFF. In nucleotides, the CDR3 is TGTGCCAGCAGTTGGGGCGGAAAGAACAATGAGCAGTTCTTC.

The chain employs TRBV3-1 (or the pseudogene TRBV3-2) and TRBJ2-3, with D perhaps matching TRBD2 (5 bases). Per the germline V gene, CDR1 is LGHDT and CDR2 is YNNKEL (reference sequence). The CDR3 consists of 17 residues. V lost 0 bases and J 4 bases, leaving 17 bases between the germline ends. CDR3 loop: CASSQDRRGGSSDTQYF. The CDR3 bases are TGTGCCAGCAGCCAAGATCGTCGTGGCGGGTCCTCAGATACGCAGTATTTT.

The chain combines TRBV6-2 or TRBV6-3 with TRBJ2-7; 10 nucleotides agree with TRBD1. CDR3 size: 18 residues. In germline, CDR1 is MNHEY, CDR2 SVGEGT. V gave up 5 bases and J gave up 0 bases; unmatched junction bases: 13. CDR3 sequence (DNA): TGTGCCAGCAGTCTACCGGGACAGGGGAATCCCAGCTCCTACGAGCAGTACTTC. Amino acids: CASSLPGQGNPSSYEQYF.

The chain links TRBV30 to TRBJ1-5, with 8 bases aligning to TRBD1. The CDR3 covers 14 residues. Germline loops: CDR1 GTSNPN, CDR2 SVGIG (reference sequence). Trimming cost V 4 bases and J 7 bases; bases outside gene matches: 9. The CDR3 loop reads CAWKPPGQGQPQHF. The CDR3 DNA follows: TGTGCCTGGAAACCGCCCGGACAGGGCCAGCCCCAGCATTTT.

Here the CDR3 DNA reads TGTGCCAGCAGCGCAGGACAGGGGCTGTTTTTT. Protein product: CASSAGQGLFF. The rearrangement joins TRBV6-5 to TRBJ2-2; 8 bases are shared with TRBD1. J lost 13 bases, V lost 6 bases, and 4 bases had no gene match. CDR3 size: 11 residues. Germline V CDR1 and CDR2: MNHEY, SVGAGI.

The CDR3: CASSISSGSNQPQHF. CDR3 in DNA: TGTGCCAGTAGTATTTCCTCAGGGAGCAATCAGCCCCAGCATTTT. The gene calls are TRBV19 and TRBJ1-5; possible D gene TRBD1, 5 bases. V lost 3 bases and J 1 base, leaving 10 bases between the germline ends. Germline lookup yields CDR1 LNHDA and CDR2 SQIVND (reference sequence). The length of the CDR3 is 15 residues. Full variable domain (rest looked up from reference TRBV19 and TRBJ1-5): DGGITQSPKYLFRKEGQNVTLSCEQNLNHDAMYWYRQDPGQGLRLIYYSQIVNDFQKGDIAEGYSVSREKKESFPLTVTSAQKNPTAFYLCASSISSGSNQPQHFGDGTRLSIL.

The sample holds a few counts of this clone. The CDR3 is CSVLAGQVNYGYTF. CDR3 in DNA: TGCAGCGTTTTGGCAGGACAGGTGAACTATGGCTACACCTTC. The rearrangement joins TRBV29-1 to TRBJ1-2; 7 bases agree with TRBD1. The CDR3 totals 14 residues. Losses at the gene ends were 5 bases for V and 2 bases for J; bases not matched to a gene: 8. From germline, CDR1 is SQVTM and CDR2 ANQGSEA.

The chain is built from TRBV5-1 and TRBJ2-1; D is perhaps TRBD1 (6 bases). The ends were cut back, 4 bases at V and 5 bases at J, with 13 bases in the middle. Germline lookup yields CDR1 SGHRS and CDR2 YFSETQ. The CDR3 runs to 14 residues. CDR3 DNA: TGCGCCAGCAGCCCCTGGACAGTTGACAATGAGCAGTTCTTC. Amino acid sequence: CASSPWTVDNEQFF. The whole variable domain, remainder taken from reference TRBV5-1 and TRBJ2-1, is KAGVTQTPRYLIKTRGQQVTLSCSPISGHRSVSWYQQTPGQGLQFLFEYFSETQRNKGNFPGRFSGRQFSNSRSEMNVSTLELGDSALYLCASSPWTVDNEQFFGPGTRLTVL.

This chain links TRBV2 with TRBJ1-5; 8 bases agree with TRBD1. The CDR3 is 15 amino acids. Trimming took 6 bases from V and 4 from J; bases not matched to a gene: 8. Per the germline V gene, CDR1 is SNHLY and CDR2 is FYNNEI. DNA of the CDR3: TGTGCCAGCAGCCCGCAGGGGGCGGGGAATCAGCCCCAGCATTTT. This codes for CASSPQGAGNQPQHF. Complete variable domain (other parts from reference TRBV2 and TRBJ1-5): EPEVTQTPSHQVTQMGQEVILRCVPISNHLYFYWYRQILGQKVEFLVSFYNNEISEKSEIFDDQFSVERPDGSNFTLKIRSTKLEDSAMYFCASSPQGAGNQPQHFGDGTRLSIL.

V usage is TRBV5-1 and J usage is TRBJ2-1; 7 positions match TRBD1. The ends lost 7 bases at V and 3 bases at J; junction bases unmatched: 7. Germline CDR1 and CDR2: SGHRS and YFSETQ. CDR3 size: 14 residues. CDR3 DNA: TGCGCCAGCGCCCGAGGGACAGACTACAATGAGCAGTTCTTC. Protein: CASARGTDYNEQFF.

In its sample, this clone was seen once. The chain's CDR3 is CASSMPGAGGDIADTQYF. In DNA, the CDR3 is TGTGCCAGCAGCATGCCCGGTGCGGGAGGGGACATTGCAGATACGCAGTATTTT. The gene calls are TRBV11-2 and TRBJ2-3, with TRBD2 matching over 9 bases. Germline V gene data show CDR1 as SGHAT and CDR2 as FQNNGV. V lost 5 bases and J lost 4; bases outside the gene matches: 16. The CDR3 has 18 amino acids.

The chain combines TRBV4-1 with TRBJ1-4; tentatively, D is TRBD1 (5 bases). V shed 4 bases and J shed 3 bases, with 15 bases lying between them. CDR3 length equals 16 residues. Germline lookup yields CDR1 MGHRA and CDR2 YSYEKL. CDR3 sequence (DNA): TGCGCCAGCAGCCCAGGAGGGGCGGCCCCTAATGAAAAACTGTTTTTT. Amino acid sequence: CASSPGGAAPNEKLFF.

In this sample, this clone turned up once. This chain uses TRBV28 with TRBJ1-5; no definite D call. The CDR3 spans 15 residues. V lost 3 bases, J lost 1 base, and 10 bases lay in between. CDR1 MDHEN and CDR2 SYDVKM come from the germline V gene. The CDR3 coding sequence is TGTGCCAGCAGTTTTAGGCGGGCGAGCAATCAGCCCCAGCATTTT. This translates into CASSFRRASNQPQHF.

This chain links TRBV6-6 with TRBJ1-1; the match to TRBD1 covers 12 bases. This CDR3 is 14 amino acids long. With V trimmed by 6 bases and J by 4 bases, 3 bases remained unmatched. CDR1 and CDR2 from the germline V gene are MNHNY and SVGAGI (reference sequence). CDR3 sequence: CASSRGQGATEAFF. In nucleotides, the CDR3 is TGTGCCAGCAGCCGGGGACAGGGGGCCACTGAAGCTTTCTTT.

The rearrangement uses TRBV10-3 and TRBJ2-1; TRBD1 agrees at 7 bases. J gave up 2 bases and V 0 bases, and 10 bases lay outside the gene matches. The CDR3 is 18 amino acids. Germline loops: CDR1 ENHRY, CDR2 SYGVKD. The CDR3 region is CAISESLKRDRPYNEQFF. CDR3 DNA sequence: TGTGCCATCAGTGAGTCGCTGAAACGGGACAGACCCTACAATGAGCAGTTCTTC.

CDR3 sequence: CASSLWGGTDTQYF. DNA of the CDR3: TGTGCCAGCAGCTTATGGGGGGGCACAGATACGCAGTATTTT. This chain connects TRBV5-6 to TRBJ2-3; maybe TRBD2 (6 bases). This CDR3 comprises 14 residues. The germline V and J ends were trimmed by 2 bases and 1 base, with 8 bases remaining between them. Germline assignment: CDR1 SGHDT and CDR2 YYEEEE. The complete variable domain, with remaining parts taken from reference TRBV5-6 and TRBJ2-3, reads DAGVTQSPTHLIKTRGQQVTLRCSPKSGHDTVSWYQQALGQGPQFIFQYYEEEERQRGNFPDRFSGHQFPNYSSELNVNALLLGDSALYLCASSLWGGTDTQYFGPGTRLTVL.

V is TRBV5-6 and J is TRBJ2-7, with a tentative D call TRBD1 (6 bases). Germline values: CDR1 SGHDT, CDR2 YYEEEE. CDR3 length: 16 amino acids. Trimming took off 3 bases at V and 6 bases at J, with 22 bases between the two ends. The CDR3 reads CASSSRQAQRGSEQYF. Here the CDR3 DNA reads TGTGCCAGCAGCTCACGACAGGCCCAAAGGGGGAGCGAGCAGTACTTC. The complete variable domain, with remaining parts taken from reference TRBV5-6 and TRBJ2-7, reads DAGVTQSPTHLIKTRGQQVTLRCSPKSGHDTVSWYQQALGQGPQFIFQYYEEEERQRGNFPDRFSGHQFPNYSSELNVNALLLGDSALYLCASSSRQAQRGSEQYFGPGTRLTVT.

The rearrangement joins TRBV19 to TRBJ2-1; 7 bases fit TRBD2. Trimming removed 5 bases from V and 15 bases from J; junction bases left unmatched: 10. Germline V gene lookup returns CDR1 LNHDA and CDR2 SQIVND (reference sequence). This CDR3 has 12 residues. The CDR3 reads CASSVPSGLRFF. DNA for the CDR3: TGTGCCAGTAGTGTACCTAGCGGCCTCCGGTTCTTC.

V is TRBV29-1 and J is TRBJ2-1; no definite D call. CDR1 is SQVTM and CDR2 is ANQGSEA in the germline V gene. The CDR3 is 11 amino acids. V lost 7 bases and J lost 5, with 9 bases in between. CDR3 loop: CSGLQNNEQFF. In DNA, the CDR3 is TGCAGCGGGTTACAGAACAATGAGCAGTTCTTC.

Written as DNA, the CDR3 is TGTGCCAGCAGTTTATTGGGCAGGCGATTATCGAACACTGAAGCTTTCTTT. Residues: CASSLLGRRLSNTEAFF. The chain links TRBV28 to TRBJ1-1; no clear D gene. The germline V gene encodes CDR1 MDHEN and CDR2 SYDVKM. The V gene lost 1 base and the J gene lost 1 base, with 16 bases spanning the gap. This CDR3 contains 17 residues.